The 21 T cell receptor beta chains below all came from one sample that was sequenced in a study of beta chain features in type 1 diabetes. cDNA synthesis used the whole RNA isolate, giving expressed TCRB sequences. Assay used: immunoSEQ multiplex PCR; TCRdb lists only in-frame clones, some missing. The table has some 220,000 clones, 9.5% to 13% seen once. Sequencing used central memory CD4+ T cells from blood. The receptors were gathered from a man younger than 35 in good health.

The chain uses TRBV29-1 and TRBJ2-5, with 7 nucleotides matching TRBD2. Trimming cost V 7 bases and J 5 bases; bases outside gene matches: 13. Per the germline V gene, CDR1 is SQVTM and CDR2 is ANQGSEA. The CDR3 consists of 14 residues. Here the CDR3 reads CSAPLAGDGETQYF. The CDR3 DNA reads as TGCAGCGCCCCGTTGGCGGGAGACGGGGAGACCCAGTACTTC.

This clone was counted between two and nine times. This chain uses TRBV29-1 with TRBJ1-1; maybe TRBD1 (5 bases). The V and J ends lost 7 bases and 5 bases respectively, with 20 bases between them. The CDR3 is 14 amino acids. Germline CDR1 and CDR2: SQVTM and ANQGSEA. The CDR3 loop reads CSALGGRGTTEAFF. CDR3 DNA: TGCAGCGCCCTCGGAGGACGGGGGACGACTGAAGCTTTCTTT.

This clone showed up just a few times. The chain combines TRBV4-2 with TRBJ2-1; 10 bases align to TRBD2. This CDR3 is built from 20 residues. Germline CDR1 LGHNA, CDR2 YNFKEQ. Unmatched junction bases numbered 13, after V lost 2 bases and J lost 0 bases. The CDR3 region is CASSQFPAGGPEGSYNEQFF. CDR3 nucleotide sequence: TGTGCCAGCAGCCAATTCCCAGCGGGAGGGCCAGAGGGCTCCTACAATGAGCAGTTCTTC.

The chain has TRBV5-1 and TRBJ1-3, with D unclear. This CDR3 is built from 16 residues. Germline V gives CDR1 SGHRS, CDR2 YFSETQ. Trimming cost V 3 bases and J 0 bases, with 13 bases left between them. CDR3 residues: CASSYSDGPSGNTIYF. The CDR3 DNA is TGCGCCAGCAGCTATTCGGACGGCCCCTCTGGAAACACCATATATTTT.

This chain connects TRBV2 to TRBJ2-1, with 7 bases matching TRBD1. V lost 6 bases to trimming and J lost 6 bases; unmatched junction nucleotides: 8. The CDR3 sequence is 14 residues long. CDR1 SNHLY and CDR2 FYNNEI come from the germline V gene. The CDR3 protein is CASRPLTGVNEQFF. DNA of the CDR3: TGTGCCAGCAGACCACTTACAGGGGTCAATGAGCAGTTCTTC.

This clone was observed a handful of times. The chain is built from TRBV4-3 and TRBJ1-5; D possibly corresponds to TRBD1 (5 bases). V was pared by 0 bases and J by 3 bases, with 9 bases between. The V gene's germline CDR1 is LGHNA and CDR2 YSLEER. The CDR3 runs 15 residues. CDR3 residues: CASSQDRGLNQPQHF. The CDR3 DNA follows: TGCGCCAGCAGCCAAGATCGGGGACTCAATCAGCCCCAGCATTTT.

The chain links TRBV4-1 to TRBJ1-4, with D unclear. V gave up 8 bases and J gave up 7 bases, with 8 bases separating them. Germline V gene lookup returns CDR1 MGHRA and CDR2 YSYEKL. The length of the CDR3 is 11 residues. CDR3 loop: CASRGGEKLFF. The CDR3 DNA follows: TGCGCCAGCCGGGGAGGTGAAAAACTGTTTTTT.

In this sample, this clone turned up a few times. The same CDR3 is also encoded by other DNA sequences in this sample. The chain links TRBV5-1 to TRBJ2-4; 7 bases agree with TRBD1. V lost 0 bases to trimming and J lost 4 bases; unmatched junction nucleotides: 4. The length of the CDR3 is 15 residues. Germline V gene data show CDR1 as SGHRS and CDR2 as YFSETQ. CDR3 nucleotides: TGCGCCAGCAGCTTGGAACAGGGGCGGAAAAACATTCAGTACTTC. Translated, it gives CASSLEQGRKNIQYF. The variable domain in full, completed from reference TRBV5-1 and TRBJ2-4, reads KAGVTQTPRYLIKTRGQQVTLSCSPISGHRSVSWYQQTPGQGLQFLFEYFSETQRNKGNFPGRFSGRQFSNSRSEMNVSTLELGDSALYLCASSLEQGRKNIQYFGAGTRLSVL.

This clone occurred a few times. The DNA for the CDR3 is TGCAGCGTCGTCGGGGCTAGCAACGACGAGCAGTACTTC. Protein: CSVVGASNDEQYF. The rearrangement joins TRBV29-1 to TRBJ2-7; D tentatively fits TRBD1 or TRBD2 (5 bases each). The ends were cut back, 6 bases at V and 5 bases at J, with 17 bases in the middle. The CDR3 length is 13 residues. Germline assignment: CDR1 SQVTM and CDR2 ANQGSEA.

The chain uses TRBV7-2 and TRBJ2-1, with D tentatively TRBD1 or TRBD2 (5 bases each). Germline V gene data show CDR1 as SGHTA and CDR2 as FQGNSA. The CDR3 length is 13 residues. Trimming shortened V by 1 base and J by 12 bases, and 13 bases separated the two germline ends. The CDR3 loop reads CASSLGLMRGQFF. The CDR3, as DNA: TGTGCCAGCAGCTTAGGCCTCATGAGGGGGCAGTTCTTC. Complete variable domain (other parts from reference TRBV7-2 and TRBJ2-1): GAGVSQSPSNKVTEKGKDVELRCDPISGHTALYWYRQSLGQGLEFLIYFQGNSAPDKSGLPSDRFSAERTGGSVSTLTIQRTQQEDSAVYLCASSLGLMRGQFFGPGTRLTVL.

The rearrangement uses TRBV29-1 and TRBJ2-7; a weak D match, TRBD2 (6 bases). Germline V CDR1 and CDR2: SQVTM, ANQGSEA. CDR3 length: 11 residues. The V gene lost 6 bases and the J gene lost 5 bases, with 11 bases spanning the gap. The CDR3 is CSVTSSDEQYF. DNA for the CDR3: TGCAGCGTGACGTCTAGCGACGAGCAGTACTTC.

As to this clone: Other DNA variants within this sample encode the same CDR3. The chain links TRBV5-1 to TRBJ2-5; 11 bases map to TRBD2. The CDR3 has 16 residues. V shed 0 bases and J 3 bases; nucleotides not matched to a gene: 4. Germline V CDR1 and CDR2: SGHRS, YFSETQ. This chain's CDR3 is CASSLGSTSGKETQYF. CDR3 sequence (DNA): TGCGCCAGCAGCTTGGGGTCGACTAGCGGGAAAGAGACCCAGTACTTC.

This clone was counted between two and nine times. J is TRBJ2-6 and V is TRBV4-1; D possibly corresponds to TRBD2 (5 bases). The CDR3 has 19 amino acids. Between the trimmed V and J ends, which lost 3 bases and 0 bases, there was a span of 18 bases. Germline V CDR1 and CDR2: MGHRA, YSYEKL. CDR3 coding DNA: TGCGCCAGCAGCCAGGACTTCCTAGCCCCAAGCTCTGGGGCCAACGTCCTGACTTTC. It codes for CASSQDFLAPSSGANVLTF.

The sample holds one count of this clone. The chain links TRBV29-1 to TRBJ1-2; 7 bases are shared with TRBD1. Trimming cost V 4 bases and J 7 bases; bases outside gene matches: 6. Germline values: CDR1 SQVTM, CDR2 ANQGSEA. This CDR3 has 12 residues. The CDR3 is CSVGTGPLGYTF. The CDR3 bases are TGCAGCGTTGGGACAGGCCCTCTTGGCTACACCTTC.

This clone was counted between two and nine times. The rearrangement uses TRBV5-4 and TRBJ2-1; TRBD2 is a possible D gene (6 bases). With 6 bases removed from V and 0 bases from J, the gap between germline ends came to 10 bases. The CDR3 totals 14 residues. In germline, CDR1 is SGHNT, CDR2 YYREEE (reference sequence). This CDR3 is CASTGDSSYNEQFF. The CDR3 nucleotides are TGTGCCAGCACGGGAGATAGCTCCTACAATGAGCAGTTCTTC.

This clone appeared a few times. The chain has TRBV30 and TRBJ2-3; 10 nucleotides line up with TRBD2. V shed 3 bases, J shed 5 bases, and the junction held 5 bases outside the gene matches. Germline-derived CDR1 and CDR2 are GTSNPN and SVGIG (reference sequence). This CDR3 comprises 14 residues. The CDR3, as DNA: TGTGCCTGGAGCCTAGCGGGAGCGAGAGATACGCAGTATTTT. This sequence encodes CAWSLAGARDTQYF. Full variable domain (rest looked up from reference TRBV30 and TRBJ2-3): SQTIHQWPATLVQPVGSPLSLECTVEGTSNPNLYWYRQAAGRGLQLLFYSVGIGQISSEVPQNLSASRPQDRQFILSSKKLLLSDSGFYLCAWSLAGARDTQYFGPGTRLTVL.

This clone was seen a handful of times. The genes are TRBV7-2 and TRBJ2-1; 7 bases are shared with TRBD1. The junction had 3 bases not matched to a gene; V was cut back by 5 bases and J by 5 bases. Germline V gene lookup returns CDR1 SGHTA and CDR2 FQGNSA. CDR3 size: 13 residues. The CDR3 sequence: CASSPGQDNEQFF. In nucleotides, the CDR3 is TGTGCCAGCAGCCCCGGACAGGACAATGAGCAGTTCTTC.

The sample holds a few counts of this clone. The chain couples TRBV2 to TRBJ2-3; D not certain. V shed 1 base and J shed 3 bases, with 8 bases lying between them. Germline V gives CDR1 SNHLY, CDR2 FYNNEI. The CDR3 has 14 amino acids. The CDR3 spells CASSEEAMTDTQYF. In DNA, the CDR3 is TGTGCCAGCAGTGAAGAAGCGATGACAGATACGCAGTATTTT.

This clone was picked up a small number of times. The germline gene is not matched at one end of the junction; a read error may be the cause. The genes are TRBV5-4 and TRBJ1-2; 7 positions agree with TRBD1. Germline CDR1 reads SGHNT; CDR2 reads YYREEE (reference sequence). The CDR3 spans 15 residues. The CDR3 DNA reads TGTGCCAGCAGCATACCGGGACAGACTAAATATGGCTACACCTTC. Its translation is CASSIPGQTKYGYTF. The entire variable domain, with the rest obtained from reference TRBV5-4 and TRBJ1-2, is as follows: ETGVTQSPTHLIKTRGQQVTLRCSSQSGHNTVSWYQQALGQGPQFIFQYYREEENGRGNFPPRFSGLQFPNYSSELNVNALELDDSALYLCASSIPGQTKYGYTFGSGTRLTVV.

This clone has ten or more counts. This rearrangement joins TRBV9 to TRBJ2-7; D perhaps matches TRBD2 (5 bases). Per germline, CDR1 SGDLS and CDR2 YYNGEE. V was clipped by 4 bases and J by 3 bases, with 14 bases between them. CDR3 length equals 14 residues. CDR3 loop: CASSPRAESYEQYF. The DNA for the CDR3 is TGTGCCAGCAGCCCCCGAGCGGAGAGCTACGAGCAGTACTTC.

This clone was detected a few times. This chain connects TRBV10-3 to TRBJ2-1; TRBD2 aligns across 12 bases. Germline CDR1 reads ENHRY; CDR2 reads SYGVKD. The CDR3 consists of 16 residues. With V trimmed by 6 bases and J by 6 bases, 9 bases remained unmatched. CDR3 DNA: TGTGCCATCAGCACCGCTAGCGGGAGGGCGGTCAATGAGCAGTTCTTC. Amino acid sequence: CAISTASGRAVNEQFF.